This T cell receptor beta chain appears in the sequencing data of a study of early T cells in non-severe SARS-CoV-2 infection. Germline CDR1 reads MNHEY; CDR2 reads SVGAGI. The CDR3 length is 13 residues. V trimming: 2 bases; J trimming: 7 bases; junction bases outside the gene matches: 2. Separate cDNA molecules each had unique molecular identifiers attached to them. TCRdb re-called the 5' RACE reads through MiXCR, storing one row per CDR3 protein. The data hold 63,000 or so distinct CDR3 sequences, with 9.5% to 12% observed a single time. Source: whole blood, taken at baseline. The chain employs TRBV6-5 and TRBJ2-7, with TRBD1 matching 10 bases. The receptor's source is an adult who was a healthcare worker with PCR-confirmed SARS-CoV-2 infection or an uninfected control (not recorded which). CDR3 bases: TGTGCCAGCAGTTACAGGACAGGGGGAGAGCAGTACTTC. It translates to CASSYRTGGEQYF.